This TCR beta chain derives from a study of regulatory and conventional T cells in RAG deficiency. As regards this clone: Its antigen is currently unknown.

Study-level findings and limits: These Omenn syndrome Treg sorts may hold peripherally activated cells instead. Other subsets showed around 10-fold reductions, but Treg unique TCR beta sequences fell approximately 90-fold in these patients. Shannon entropy was markedly lower and Simpson indices higher in RAG-deficient patients than control T-cell subsets. Shorter CDR3s in all patient subsets; >80% Treg-Tconv overlap in Omenn.

This CDR3 region has 18 residues. Germline CDR1 ENHRY, CDR2 SYGVKD. V dropped 5 bases and J dropped 2; count of bases not matched to a gene: 8. The data were produced by immunoSEQ multiplex PCR, yet TCRdb's version contains in-frame clones alone and is incomplete. Of some 28,000 clones listed, over 80% are singletons. Genomic DNA came from blood regulatory T cells gated CD4+ CD25-high CD127-low. The same data also went into a second study, on regulatory T cells. As reported in that work: The PCR used 52 TRBV and 13 TRBJ primers.

The material sequenced was Tregs sorted from blood. The clonotype was recovered from a human donor in good health. The gene calls are TRBV10-3 and TRBJ2-2; 13 bases are shared with TRBD2. CDR3 nucleotides: TGTGCCATCAGTCCAGGACTAGCGGGGGCCCCTAACACCGGGGAGCTGTTTTTT. Amino acids: CAISPGLAGAPNTGELFF.